This TCR beta chain appears in the sequencing data of a study of long-term antiretroviral therapy in people with HIV. Comments on this clone: Its antigen remains unidentified.

The CDR3 has 14 amino acids. Germline V lookup: CDR1 MNHEY, CDR2 SVGAGI. V dropped 0 bases and J dropped 5 bases, with 10 bases sitting between them. The libraries were made with immunoSEQ v3.0 at survey level. Method: immunoSEQ multiplex PCR; TCRdb's copy keeps in-frame clones and lacks some. The data contain about 16,000 clones, approximately 81% of them singletons. Study outcomes and limitations: Upon ART, diversity increased but remained lower than transplant donor controls. Blood specimens, gathered between about 2003 and 2017, were possibly obtained under older ART regimens.

Here the sequenced sample was unsorted PBMCs, taken 0.5 years after starting antiretroviral therapy. This TCR was sampled from a woman between 40 and 55 years old with HIV. The gene calls are TRBV6-5 and TRBJ2-5; the D gene is possibly TRBD2 (5 bases). Written as DNA, the CDR3 is TGTGCCAGCAGTTACTCGAACAGAGGGGAGACCCAGTACTTC. Residues: CASSYSNRGETQYF.